These 2 T cell receptor beta chains originate from one sample sequenced in a study of Ad26.COV2.S vaccination and SARS-CoV-2 variants. Sequencing was performed with immunoSEQ multiplex PCR; in TCRdb, only in-frame clones are kept and a portion is missing. The sample lists approximately 460,000 clones, 89% occurring once. Treatment defined: around 19 received Ad26.COV2.S at low or high dose, single or two shots; five or six received placebo; per-sample allocation not given. Sampling was performed 63 days after the first vaccine or placebo injection. The material was peripheral blood, obtained in a trial of Ad26.COV2.S vaccine versus placebo. The receptors were sampled from a person between 18 and 60 years old who received the Ad26.COV2.S COVID-19 vaccine or a placebo.

This clone occurred a few times. The chain links TRBV6-6 to TRBJ1-5; 7 bases fit TRBD1. With V trimmed by 4 bases and J by 4 bases, 4 bases remained unmatched. Germline CDR1 and CDR2: MNHNY and SVGAGI (reference sequence). CDR3 length: 14 residues. CDR3 nucleotides: TGTGCCAGCAGTTTCGGGACAGTAAATCAGCCCCAGCATTTT. It codes for CASSFGTVNQPQHF.

The rearrangement joins TRBV19 to TRBJ1-2, with 7 bases lining up with TRBD1. Germline V lookup: CDR1 LNHDA, CDR2 SQIVND (reference sequence). The CDR3 is 15 amino acids. V lost 9 bases, J lost 3 bases, and 13 bases stayed unmatched. CDR3 in amino acids: CASKETGRGDYGYTF. Written as DNA, the CDR3 is TGTGCCAGCAAGGAGACAGGGAGAGGAGACTATGGCTACACCTTC.